This T cell receptor (beta chain) derives from a study of radiation and T cells in renal cell carcinoma. For the study at large: Nephrectomy followed 15 Gy stereotactic body radiation by 4 weeks. Findings and caveats of the study: In blood, top tumor clones expanded by 2 weeks, shrinking by 4.

V trimming: 5 bases; J trimming: 4 bases; junction bases outside the gene matches: 6. This CDR3 contains 14 residues. Germline values: CDR1 SGHTA, CDR2 FQGNSA. Regarding this clone: Antigen unknown.

The time point here: blood 2 weeks post-SBRT. The treatment: 15 Gy SBRT to primary tumor, nephrectomy 4 weeks later. After SBRT, blood was collected at 2 and 4 weeks, plus baseline. Measured with immunoSEQ multiplex PCR; TCRdb has only the in-frame clones, and not every one. Of about 130,000 clones listed, 88% are singletons. The V and J genes are TRBV7-2 and TRBJ1-2; 8 bases align to TRBD1. The source material was blood, sampled from a patient whose treatment included radiotherapy and nephrectomy. The receptor's source is a woman in her sixties or seventies with renal cell carcinoma. The CDR3 DNA reads TGTGCCAGCAGCGAAGGACAGGGTGGCTATGGCTACACCTTC. Translated, it gives CASSEGQGGYGYTF.